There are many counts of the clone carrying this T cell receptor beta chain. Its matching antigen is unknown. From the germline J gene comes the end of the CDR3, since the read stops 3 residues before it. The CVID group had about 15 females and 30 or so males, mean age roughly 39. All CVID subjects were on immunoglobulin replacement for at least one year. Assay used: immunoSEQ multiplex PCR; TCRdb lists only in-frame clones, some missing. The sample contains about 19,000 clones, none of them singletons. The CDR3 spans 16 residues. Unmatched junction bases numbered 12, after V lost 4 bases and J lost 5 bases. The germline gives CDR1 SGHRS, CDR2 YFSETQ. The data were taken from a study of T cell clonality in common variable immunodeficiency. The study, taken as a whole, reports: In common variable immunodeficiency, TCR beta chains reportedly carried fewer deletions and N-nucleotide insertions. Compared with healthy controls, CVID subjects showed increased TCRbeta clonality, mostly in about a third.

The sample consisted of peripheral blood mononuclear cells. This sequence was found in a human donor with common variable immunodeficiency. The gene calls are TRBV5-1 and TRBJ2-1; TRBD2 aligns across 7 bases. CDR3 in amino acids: CASSREVGAGNNEQFF. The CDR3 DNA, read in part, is TGCGCCAGCAGCCGGGAGGTAGGAGCGGGAAACAATGAG.